The entry below gives a single T cell receptor beta chain sequence along with its context. V was cut by 3 bases and J by 8 bases, with 19 bases left in between. The germline gives CDR1 LGHDT, CDR2 YNNKEL (reference sequence). CDR3 length: 15 amino acids. The data were taken from a study of blood T cell repertoires in COVID-19. The table came from immunoSEQ multiplex PCR; TCRdb's copy has only in-frame clones and leaves some out. The sample yields some 150,000 clones, roughly 77% seen once. The chain combines TRBV3-1 (or the pseudogene TRBV3-2) with TRBJ1-2, with D possibly being TRBD1 (5 bases). The sequence derives from a woman in her 70s with COVID-19, enrolled during active disease. The sequenced material came from peripheral blood. CDR3 loop: CASSQTRGSSQGYTF. DNA of the CDR3: TGTGCCAGCAGCCAGACCCGGGGGAGCTCCCAGGGCTACACCTTC.